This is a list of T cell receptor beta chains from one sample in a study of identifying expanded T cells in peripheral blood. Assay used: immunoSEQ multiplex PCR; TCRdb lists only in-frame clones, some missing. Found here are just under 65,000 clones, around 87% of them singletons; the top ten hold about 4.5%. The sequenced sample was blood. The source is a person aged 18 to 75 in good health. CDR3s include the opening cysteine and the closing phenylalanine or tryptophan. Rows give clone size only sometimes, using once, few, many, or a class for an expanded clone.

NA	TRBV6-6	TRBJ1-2	CASSYRDGYTF
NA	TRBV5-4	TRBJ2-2	CASSPGPGGTGELFF
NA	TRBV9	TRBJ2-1	CASSVKVGGFGNEQFF
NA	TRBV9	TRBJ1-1	CASSVGMNTEAFF
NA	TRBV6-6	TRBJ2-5	CASSPGTGGETQYF
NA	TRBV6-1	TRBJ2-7	CASSNSYEQYF
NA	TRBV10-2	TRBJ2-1	CASYRSSYNEQFF
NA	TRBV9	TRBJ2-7	CASSVGGGEQYF
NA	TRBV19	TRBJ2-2	CASSILSGANTGELFF
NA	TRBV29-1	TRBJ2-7	CSVEAETYEQYF
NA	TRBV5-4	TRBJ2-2	CASSSHPAGELFF
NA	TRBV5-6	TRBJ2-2	CASSFGGYSTGELFF
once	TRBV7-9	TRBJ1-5	CASSLTGESNQPQHF
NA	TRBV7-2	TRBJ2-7	CASSFTREGEQYF
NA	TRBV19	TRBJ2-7	CASSRTGTVGYEQYF
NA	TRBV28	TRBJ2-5	CASSPQVMGTQYF
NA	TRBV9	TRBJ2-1	CASSVAPSGGSGEQFF
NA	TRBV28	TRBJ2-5	CASSPNKDFQETQYF
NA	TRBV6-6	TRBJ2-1	CASSTVRRDNEQFF
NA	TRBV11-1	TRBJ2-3	CASSPRTGRDDVQYF
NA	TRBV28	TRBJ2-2	CATTPPGQNFGQAGELFF
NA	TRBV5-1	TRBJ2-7	CASSSTSGAYEQYF
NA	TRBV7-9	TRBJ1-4	CASSLNRPTNEKLFF
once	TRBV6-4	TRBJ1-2	CASSRGANYGYTF
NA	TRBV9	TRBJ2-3	CASSVGPSTDTQYF
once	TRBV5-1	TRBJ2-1	CASKPRTYNEQFF
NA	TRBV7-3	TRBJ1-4	CASSLNGRGLNEKLFF
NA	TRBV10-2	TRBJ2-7	CASSELGNEQYF
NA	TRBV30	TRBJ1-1	CAWSGGRGTEAFF
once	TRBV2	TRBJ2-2	CASSETGGNTGELFF
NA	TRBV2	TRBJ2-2	CASSESRTGELFF
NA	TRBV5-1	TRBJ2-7	CASGQGASYEQYF
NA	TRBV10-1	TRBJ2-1	CASSESGTGVDEQFF
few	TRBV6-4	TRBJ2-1	CASSDKAGGPHEQFF
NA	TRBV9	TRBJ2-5	CASSVVAGGPRETQYF
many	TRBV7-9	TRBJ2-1	CASSLGGGSDEQFF
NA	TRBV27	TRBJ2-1	CARLSRDRGINEQFF
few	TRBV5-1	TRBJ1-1	CASSTLSGGGTEAFF
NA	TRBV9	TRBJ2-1	CASSVAIELSNEQFF
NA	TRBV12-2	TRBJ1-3	CASRFLDRERGNTIYF
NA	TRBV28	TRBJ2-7	CASSSGVLPYEQYF
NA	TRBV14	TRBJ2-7	CASSQRRQATYEQYF
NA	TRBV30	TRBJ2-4	CAWSVQGVLGAKNIQYF